The 21 T cell receptor beta chains listed next were all sequenced from one sample in a study of human T cells and chemical hapten exposure. In TCRdb, the RACE reads were re-called with MiXCR into one record per CDR3 protein. This sample has 360,000 or so distinct CDR3 sequences, with nearly 6.5% found just once. Time point defined: patch test 2, 6 weeks after DPC sensitization. The treatment denotes: therapeutic diphenylcyclopropenone sensitization with weekly scalp DPC. The sequenced sample was whole blood, obtained in connection with sensitization to the hapten diphenylcyclopropenone (DPC). The receptors were sampled from a woman younger than 35 with alopecia areata. Some clones in this sample may be carry-over from other donors' samples.

This chain joins TRBV5-5 and TRBJ1-6; D is unclear. The CDR3 has 15 residues. Trimming took 6 bases from V and 0 from J, leaving 10 bases between them. From germline, CDR1 is SGHKS and CDR2 YYEKEE (reference sequence). The CDR3 bases are TGTGCCAGCACCCCACAATACTCCTATAATTCACCCCTCCACTTT. Protein: CASTPQYSYNSPLHF. Supplemented by reference TRBV5-5 and TRBJ1-6, the full variable domain reads DAGVTQSPTHLIKTRGQQVTLRCSPISGHKSVSWYQQVLGQGPQFIFQYYEKEERGRGNFPDRFSARQFPNYSSELNVNALLLGDSALYLCASTPQYSYNSPLHFGNGTRLTVT.

This clonotype was seen at least ten times. The V call is TRBV7-3, the J call TRBJ1-2; 10 bases fit TRBD1. Germline CDR1 SGHTA, CDR2 FQGTGA. The CDR3 extends over 16 amino acids. Unmatched junction bases numbered 7, after V lost 2 bases and J lost 4 bases. CDR3 in amino acids: CASSLGPDRGIYGYTF. The DNA for the CDR3 is TGTGCCAGCAGCTTAGGTCCGGACAGGGGGATCTATGGCTACACCTTC.

The table lists this clonotype with many counts. The chain couples TRBV29-1 to TRBJ1-1; D is perhaps TRBD1 (5 bases). Germline CDR1 and CDR2: SQVTM and ANQGSEA. The CDR3 has 12 residues. V lost 8 bases and J lost 4, with 14 bases in between. The chain's CDR3 is CSPGGVATEAFF. The CDR3 bases are TGCAGCCCCGGAGGGGTGGCCACTGAAGCTTTCTTT.

This clonotype was found a few times. The J gene is TRBJ2-7, the V gene TRBV6-5; D may be TRBD2 (6 bases). V lost 5 bases and J 3 bases, leaving 14 bases between the germline ends. Germline CDR1 and CDR2: MNHEY and SVGAGI. CDR3 length equals 14 residues. CDR3 protein: CASSARLDSYEQYF. CDR3 coding DNA: TGTGCCAGCAGTGCTCGACTAGATAGCTACGAGCAGTACTTC.

This clonotype was counted between two and nine times. The chain links TRBV20-1 to TRBJ2-1; weak D call: TRBD2 (7 bases). V was clipped by 6 bases and J by 7 bases, with 25 bases between them. CDR1 is DFQATT, CDR2 SNEGSKA, per germline (reference sequence). The CDR3 consists of 16 residues. The CDR3 region is CSAQRSGGARSNEQFF. CDR3 nucleotides: TGCAGTGCCCAGAGGTCGGGGGGCGCGAGGTCAAATGAGCAGTTCTTC.

This clonotype was recorded many times. The gene calls are TRBV18 and TRBJ2-3, with D unclear. The CDR3 sequence is 14 residues long. The germline CDR1 and CDR2 sequences are KGHSH and LQKENI. V was cut by 6 bases and J by 6 bases, with 16 bases left in between. CDR3 protein: CASSPLVPRDTQYF. The DNA for the CDR3 is TGTGCCAGCTCCCCGCTGGTTCCCCGCGATACGCAGTATTTT.

This clonotype was detected only a few times. The V gene is TRBV6-6, the J gene TRBJ2-7; no firm D call. The CDR3 length is 13 residues. Germline lookup yields CDR1 MNHNY and CDR2 SVGAGI (reference sequence). V was pared by 6 bases and J by 5 bases, with 14 bases between. CDR3 in amino acids: CASSPDTVNEQYF. The CDR3 nucleotides are TGTGCCAGCAGCCCCGATACAGTAAACGAGCAGTACTTC.

The chain combines TRBV7-2 with TRBJ1-1, with D possibly TRBD1 on 5 matching bases. The V gene lost 3 bases and the J gene lost 0 bases, with 11 bases spanning the gap. From germline, CDR1 is SGHTA and CDR2 FQGNSA. The CDR3 totals 15 residues. The CDR3 DNA reads TGTGCCAGCAGCTTTGCCGGGACTTTGAACACTGAAGCTTTCTTT. Amino acids: CASSFAGTLNTEAFF.

The rearrangement links TRBV5-1 to TRBJ2-7; the D gene is possibly TRBD2 (5 bases). This CDR3 is built from 14 residues. From germline, CDR1 is SGHRS and CDR2 YFSETQ. V was trimmed by 1 base and J by 4 bases, leaving 12 bases between them. The CDR3 here is CASSLTTSLYEQYF. CDR3 coding DNA: TGCGCCAGCAGCTTGACTACTAGTCTGTACGAGCAGTACTTC.

V is TRBV12-3 or TRBV12-4 and J is TRBJ2-7; possibly TRBD2 for D (6 bases). The CDR3 has 14 amino acids. With 4 bases removed from V and 1 base from J, the gap between germline ends came to 11 bases. The CDR3 coding sequence is TGTGCCAGCAGTTCGGCGGGACCGTCCTACGAGCAGTACTTC. Protein product: CASSSAGPSYEQYF.

This clonotype was detected many times. The chain joins TRBV20-1 to TRBJ1-1; D possibly corresponds to TRBD1 (6 bases). Germline CDR1 is DFQATT and CDR2 is SNEGSKA (reference sequence). This CDR3 spans 14 amino acids. The ends were cut back, 6 bases at V and 4 bases at J, with 18 bases in the middle. The CDR3 bases are TGCAGTGCCCAAGGATATAGGGGGTCCACTGAAGCTTTCTTT. Its protein product is CSAQGYRGSTEAFF.

This chain links TRBV6-5 with TRBJ1-3; D is undetermined. CDR1 is MNHEY and CDR2 is SVGAGI in the germline V gene. This CDR3 has 16 amino acids. Trimming took off 2 bases at V and 4 bases at J, with 15 bases between the two ends. The CDR3 spells CASSYGPTASGNTIYF. CDR3 sequence (DNA): TGTGCCAGCAGTTACGGACCGACTGCTTCAGGAAACACCATATATTTT.

This clonotype has a handful of counts. V gene TRBV12-3 or TRBV12-4 combines with J gene TRBJ2-2; no reliable D call. Trimming left V 6 bases short and J 3 bases short, with 5 bases between. This CDR3 has 12 amino acids. The CDR3 nucleotides read TGTGCCAGCAGCGTCGACACCGGGGAGCTGTTTTTT. As protein: CASSVDTGELFF.

The genes are TRBV20-1 and TRBJ1-1, with D possibly matching TRBD1 (6 bases). In germline, CDR1 is DFQATT, CDR2 SNEGSKA (reference sequence). Trimming stripped 0 bases from V and 3 bases from J, with 8 bases between. The CDR3 extends over 13 amino acids. The CDR3 coding sequence is TGCAGTGCTAGAGAGGGGGCGGACACTGAAGCTTTCTTT. Translated: CSAREGADTEAFF.

This clonotype was detected ten times or more. The genes are TRBV3-1 and TRBJ1-4; D perhaps matches TRBD1 (5 bases). Trimming removed 5 bases at V and 1 base at J, with 8 bases between. This CDR3 region has 14 residues. Germline loops: CDR1 LGHDT, CDR2 YNNKEL (reference sequence). This CDR3 is CASSAGVTNEKLFF. The DNA for the CDR3 is TGTGCCAGCAGCGCGGGGGTAACTAATGAAAAACTGTTTTTT. Combining the CDR3 with reference TRBV3-1 and TRBJ1-4 gives the whole variable domain DTAVSQTPKYLVTQMGNDKSIKCEQNLGHDTMYWYKQDSKKFLKIMFSYNNKELIINETVPNRFSPKSPDKAHLNLHINSLELGDSAVYFCASSAGVTNEKLFFGSGTQLSVL.

In this sample, this clonotype turned up a few times. The J gene is TRBJ1-2, the V gene TRBV3-1, with D hard to call. CDR1 and CDR2 (germline): LGHDT, YNNKEL (reference sequence). The CDR3 extends over 14 amino acids. Trimming shortened V by 0 bases and J by 6 bases, and 11 bases separated the two germline ends. CDR3 region: CASSQEGPRDGYTF. The DNA of the CDR3 is TGTGCCAGCAGCCAAGAGGGCCCCCGGGATGGCTACACCTTC.

The J gene is TRBJ2-1, the V gene TRBV27; 14 nucleotides match TRBD2. V lost 7 bases to trimming and J lost 9 bases; unmatched junction nucleotides: 2. This CDR3 is 13 amino acids long. CDR1 MNHEY and CDR2 SMNVEV come from the germline V gene (reference sequence). The CDR3 bases are TGTGCCAGCATGGGACTAGCGGGGGTTGAGCAGTTCTTC. It is translated as CASMGLAGVEQFF.

This clonotype was found a few times. The chain is built from TRBV12-3 or TRBV12-4 and TRBJ2-4; D unresolved. V was pared by 4 bases and J by 6 bases, with 7 bases between. This CDR3 spans 12 amino acids. CDR3 loop: CASSSEPNIQYF. CDR3 coding DNA: TGTGCCAGCAGTTCCGAGCCAAACATTCAGTACTTC.

This clonotype was recorded many times. This rearrangement joins TRBV6-1 to TRBJ1-5, with 7 nucleotides matching TRBD1. V gave up 4 bases and J gave up 4 bases; unmatched junction bases: 7. The CDR3 spans 15 residues. CDR1 is MNHNS, CDR2 SASEGT, per germline. The CDR3 is CASSGWDRENQPQHF. CDR3 DNA sequence: TGTGCCAGCAGTGGATGGGACAGAGAGAATCAGCCCCAGCATTTT.

Only a few counts were recorded for this clonotype. The genes are TRBV7-2 and TRBJ1-5; D perhaps matches TRBD1 (5 bases). Germline CDR1 reads SGHTA; CDR2 reads FQGNSA. CDR3 length: 12 residues. V was pared by 1 base and J by 11 bases, with 9 bases between. The CDR3 loop is CASSLEGRAQHF. The DNA for the CDR3 is TGTGCCAGCAGCTTAGAAGGCAGGGCCCAGCATTTT.

Notes on this clonotype: Since a much larger clone is just one base distant, this may be a read error. The V call is TRBV6-5, the J call TRBJ1-1, with 9 bases lining up with TRBD1. CDR3 size: 17 residues. Trimming cost V 5 bases and J 4 bases; bases outside gene matches: 14. Per the germline V gene, CDR1 is MNHEY and CDR2 is SVGAGI. CDR3 sequence (DNA): TGTGCCAGCAGTCACAAGGGACAGGGTACCAGTCGCACTGAAGCTTTCTTT. This codes for CASSHKGQGTSRTEAFF.